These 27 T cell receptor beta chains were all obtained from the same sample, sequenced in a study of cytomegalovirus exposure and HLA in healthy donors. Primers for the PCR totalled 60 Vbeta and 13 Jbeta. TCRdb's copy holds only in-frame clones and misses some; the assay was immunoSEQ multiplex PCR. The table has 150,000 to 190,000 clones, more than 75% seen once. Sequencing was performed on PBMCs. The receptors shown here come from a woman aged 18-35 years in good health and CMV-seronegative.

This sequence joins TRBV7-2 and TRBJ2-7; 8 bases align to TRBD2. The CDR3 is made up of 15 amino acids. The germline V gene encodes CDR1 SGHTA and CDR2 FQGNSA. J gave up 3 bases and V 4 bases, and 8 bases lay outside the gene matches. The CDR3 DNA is TGTGCCAGCAGCTCCATAGCGGGACTGAACTACGAGCAGTACTTC. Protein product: CASSSIAGLNYEQYF.

The CDR3 DNA follows: TGTGCCAGCGGACTCACAGGGTTCTATAGCAATCAGCCCCAGCATTTT. Translated: CASGLTGFYSNQPQHF. J is TRBJ1-5 and V is TRBV28, with D possibly matching TRBD1 (6 bases). This CDR3 region has 16 residues. Germline V gene sequence: CDR1 MDHEN, CDR2 SYDVKM. Deletions cut 8 bases from V and 0 bases from J, with 17 bases between.

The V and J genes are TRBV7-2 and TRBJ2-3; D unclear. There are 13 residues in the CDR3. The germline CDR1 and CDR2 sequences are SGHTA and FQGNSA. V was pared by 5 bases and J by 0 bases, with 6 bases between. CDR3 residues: CASSVTSTDTQYF. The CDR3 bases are TGTGCCAGCAGCGTAACTAGCACAGATACGCAGTATTTT.

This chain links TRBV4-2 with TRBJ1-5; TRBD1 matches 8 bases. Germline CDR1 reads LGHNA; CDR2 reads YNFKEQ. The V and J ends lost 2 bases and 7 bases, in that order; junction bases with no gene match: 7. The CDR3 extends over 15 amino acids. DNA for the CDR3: TGTGCCAGCAGCCAATGGGGACAGGAAGGACAGCCCCAGCATTTT. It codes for CASSQWGQEGQPQHF.

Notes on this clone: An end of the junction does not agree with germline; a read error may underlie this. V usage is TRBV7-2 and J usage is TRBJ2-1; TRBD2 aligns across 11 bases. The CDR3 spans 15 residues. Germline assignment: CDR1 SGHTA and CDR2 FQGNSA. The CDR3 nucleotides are TGTGCCAGCAGCGTAGCGGGAGGGAAGTACAATGAGCAGTTCTTC. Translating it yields CASSVAGGKYNEQFF.

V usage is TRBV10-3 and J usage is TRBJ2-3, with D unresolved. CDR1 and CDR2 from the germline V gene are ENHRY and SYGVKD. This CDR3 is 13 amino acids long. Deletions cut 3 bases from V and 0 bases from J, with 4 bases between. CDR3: CAISDSSTDTQYF. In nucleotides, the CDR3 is TGTGCCATCAGTGACTCGAGCACAGATACGCAGTATTTT.

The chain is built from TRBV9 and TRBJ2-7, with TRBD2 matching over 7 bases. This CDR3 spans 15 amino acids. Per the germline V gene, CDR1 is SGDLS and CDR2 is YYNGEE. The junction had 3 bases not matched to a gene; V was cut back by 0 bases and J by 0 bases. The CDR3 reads CASSVGGSPSYEQYF. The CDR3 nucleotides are TGTGCCAGCAGCGTAGGCGGGAGTCCCTCCTACGAGCAGTACTTC.

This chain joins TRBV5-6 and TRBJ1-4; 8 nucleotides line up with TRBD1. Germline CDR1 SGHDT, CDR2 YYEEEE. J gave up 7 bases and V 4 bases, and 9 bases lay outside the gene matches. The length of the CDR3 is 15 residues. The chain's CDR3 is CASSLNRGWREKLFF. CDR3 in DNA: TGTGCCAGCAGCCTAAACAGGGGGTGGCGTGAAAAACTGTTTTTT.

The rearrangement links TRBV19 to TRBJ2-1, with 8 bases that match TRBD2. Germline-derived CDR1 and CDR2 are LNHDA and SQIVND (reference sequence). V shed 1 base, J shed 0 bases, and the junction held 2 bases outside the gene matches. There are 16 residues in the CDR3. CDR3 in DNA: TGTGCCAGTAGTATAGCGGGGGGGGGCTCCTACAATGAGCAGTTCTTC. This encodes CASSIAGGGSYNEQFF.

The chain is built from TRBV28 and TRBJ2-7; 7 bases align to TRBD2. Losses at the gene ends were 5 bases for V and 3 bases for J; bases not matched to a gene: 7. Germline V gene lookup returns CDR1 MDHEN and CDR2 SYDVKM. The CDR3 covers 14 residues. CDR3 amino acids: CASSPAGPNYEQYF. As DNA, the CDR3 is TGTGCCAGCAGTCCAGCGGGACCCAACTACGAGCAGTACTTC.

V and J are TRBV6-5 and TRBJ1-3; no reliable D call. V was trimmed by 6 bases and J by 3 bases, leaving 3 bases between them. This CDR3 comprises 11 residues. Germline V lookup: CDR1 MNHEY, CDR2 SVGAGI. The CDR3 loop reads CASRRGNTIYF. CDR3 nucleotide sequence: TGTGCCAGCAGGCGTGGAAACACCATATATTTT.

CDR3 residues: CASNSLAGGYYEQYF. As DNA, the CDR3 is TGTGCCAGCAACTCACTAGCGGGAGGGTACTACGAGCAGTACTTC. The chain employs TRBV28 and TRBJ2-7; 13 nucleotides align to TRBD2. Germline values: CDR1 MDHEN, CDR2 SYDVKM. The length of the CDR3 is 15 residues. Trimming took 7 bases from V and 3 from J; bases not matched to a gene: 6.

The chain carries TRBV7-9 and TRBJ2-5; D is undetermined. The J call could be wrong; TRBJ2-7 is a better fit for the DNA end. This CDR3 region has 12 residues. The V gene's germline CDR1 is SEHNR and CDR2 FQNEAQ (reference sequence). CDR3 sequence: CASSSRQYEQYF. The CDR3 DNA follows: TGTGCCAGCAGCTCCAGACAATACGAGCAGTACTTC.

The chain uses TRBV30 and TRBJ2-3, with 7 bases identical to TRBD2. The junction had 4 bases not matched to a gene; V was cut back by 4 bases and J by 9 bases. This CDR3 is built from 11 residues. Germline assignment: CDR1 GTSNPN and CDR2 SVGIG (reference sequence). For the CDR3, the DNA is TGTGCCTGGAAGCCGGGACTAACGCAGTATTTT. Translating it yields CAWKPGLTQYF. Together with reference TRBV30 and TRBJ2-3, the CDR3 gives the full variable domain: SQTIHQWPATLVQPVGSPLSLECTVEGTSNPNLYWYRQAAGRGLQLLFYSVGIGQISSEVPQNLSASRPQDRQFILSSKKLLLSDSGFYLCAWKPGLTQYFGPGTRLTVL.

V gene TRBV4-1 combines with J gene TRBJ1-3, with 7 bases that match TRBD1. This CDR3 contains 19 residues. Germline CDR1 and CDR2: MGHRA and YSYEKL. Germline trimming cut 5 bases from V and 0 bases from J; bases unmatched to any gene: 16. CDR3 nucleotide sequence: TGCGCCAGCAGCGTTCGACAGGGCCTGTGGCTGAGCTCTGGAAACACCATATATTTT. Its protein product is CASSVRQGLWLSSGNTIYF.

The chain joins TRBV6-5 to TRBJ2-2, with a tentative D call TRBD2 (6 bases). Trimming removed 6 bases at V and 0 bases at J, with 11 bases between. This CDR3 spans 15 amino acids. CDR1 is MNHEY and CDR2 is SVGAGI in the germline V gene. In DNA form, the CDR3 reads TGTGCCAGCAGCACCACGGGGGCGAACACCGGGGAGCTGTTTTTT. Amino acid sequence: CASSTTGANTGELFF.

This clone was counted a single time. CDR3 DNA sequence: TGTGCCAGCAGTCTCGCGGGCTACGAGCAGTACTTC. Amino acid sequence: CASSLAGYEQYF. J is TRBJ2-5 and V is TRBV28; tentatively, D is TRBD2 (5 bases). The assigned J gene may be wrong: the sequence end matches TRBJ2-7 better. Germline CDR1 and CDR2: MDHEN and SYDVKM. The CDR3 extends over 12 amino acids.

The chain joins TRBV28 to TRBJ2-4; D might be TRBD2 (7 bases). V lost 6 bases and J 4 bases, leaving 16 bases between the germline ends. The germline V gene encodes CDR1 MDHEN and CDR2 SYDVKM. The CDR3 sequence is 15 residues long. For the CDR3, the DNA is TGTGCCAGCAGAGGGGGGGCTTCGCTGAAAAACATTCAGTACTTC. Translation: CASRGGASLKNIQYF.

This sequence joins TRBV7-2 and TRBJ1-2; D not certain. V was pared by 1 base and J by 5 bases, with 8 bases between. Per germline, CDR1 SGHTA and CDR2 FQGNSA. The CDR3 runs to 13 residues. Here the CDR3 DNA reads TGTGCCAGCAGCTTAGGTCCACTTTATGGCTACACCTTC. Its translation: CASSLGPLYGYTF.

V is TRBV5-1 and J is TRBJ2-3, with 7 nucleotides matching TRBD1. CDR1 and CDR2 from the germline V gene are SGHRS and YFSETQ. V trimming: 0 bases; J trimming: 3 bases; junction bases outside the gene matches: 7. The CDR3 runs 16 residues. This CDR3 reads CASSLDPTGFTDTQYF. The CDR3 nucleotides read TGCGCCAGCAGCTTGGACCCGACAGGGTTTACAGATACGCAGTATTTT.

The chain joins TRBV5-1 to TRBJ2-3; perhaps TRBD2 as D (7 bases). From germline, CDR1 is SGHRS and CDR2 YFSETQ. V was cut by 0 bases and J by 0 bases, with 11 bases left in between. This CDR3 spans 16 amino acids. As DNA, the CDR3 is TGCGCCAGCAGCTTGGGGGGGGGCCCTAGCACAGATACGCAGTATTTT. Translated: CASSLGGGPSTDTQYF.

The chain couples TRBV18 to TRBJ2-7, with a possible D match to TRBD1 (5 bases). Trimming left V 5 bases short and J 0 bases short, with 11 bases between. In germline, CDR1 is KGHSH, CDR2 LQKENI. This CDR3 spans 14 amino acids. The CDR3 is CASSSGSSSYEQYF. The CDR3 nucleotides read TGTGCCAGCTCATCAGGGTCGAGCTCCTACGAGCAGTACTTC.

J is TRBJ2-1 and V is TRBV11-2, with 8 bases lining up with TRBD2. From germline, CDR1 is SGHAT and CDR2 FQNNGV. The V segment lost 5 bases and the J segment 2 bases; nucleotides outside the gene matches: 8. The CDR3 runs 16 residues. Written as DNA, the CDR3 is TGTGCCAGCAGCGGGGGGAAGCGGGGGCCCTACAATGAGCAGTTCTTC. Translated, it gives CASSGGKRGPYNEQFF. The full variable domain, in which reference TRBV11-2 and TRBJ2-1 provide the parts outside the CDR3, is EAGVAQSPRYKIIEKRQSVAFWCNPISGHATLYWYQQILGQGPKLLIQFQNNGVVDDSQLPKDRFSAERLKGVDSTLKIQPAKLEDSAVYLCASSGGKRGPYNEQFFGPGTRLTVL.

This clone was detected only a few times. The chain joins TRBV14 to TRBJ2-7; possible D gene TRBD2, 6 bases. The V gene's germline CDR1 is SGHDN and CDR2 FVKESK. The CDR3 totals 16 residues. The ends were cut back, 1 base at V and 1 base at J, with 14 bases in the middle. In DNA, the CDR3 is TGTGCCAGCAGCCAAGTTTACGGCAGCGGGTCCTACGAGCAGTACTTC. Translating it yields CASSQVYGSGSYEQYF. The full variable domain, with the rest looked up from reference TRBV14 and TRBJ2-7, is EAGVTQFPSHSVIEKGQTVTLRCDPISGHDNLYWYRRVMGKEIKFLLHFVKESKQDESGMPNNRFLAERTGGTYSTLKVQPAELEDSGVYFCASSQVYGSGSYEQYFGPGTRLTVT.

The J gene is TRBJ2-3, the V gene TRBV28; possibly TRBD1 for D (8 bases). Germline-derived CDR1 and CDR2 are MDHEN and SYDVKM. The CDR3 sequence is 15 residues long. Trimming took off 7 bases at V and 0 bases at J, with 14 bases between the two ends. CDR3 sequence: CASTTGGGSTDTQYF. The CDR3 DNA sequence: TGTGCCAGCACCACAGGGGGAGGGAGCACAGATACGCAGTATTTT.

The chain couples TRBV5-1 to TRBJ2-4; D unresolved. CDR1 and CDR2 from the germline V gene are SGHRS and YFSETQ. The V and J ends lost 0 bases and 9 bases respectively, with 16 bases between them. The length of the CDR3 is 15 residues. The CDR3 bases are TGCGCCAGCAGCTTGGCCTATGGTTGGCCGGGCATTCAGTACTTC. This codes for CASSLAYGWPGIQYF.

CDR3 nucleotides: TGTGCCAGCAGTCGCGGGACAGGGAACACTGAAGCTTTCTTT. It encodes CASSRGTGNTEAFF. The chain is built from TRBV6-6 and TRBJ1-1; 8 bases align to TRBD1. Germline V CDR1 and CDR2: MNHNY, SVGAGI (reference sequence). With V trimmed by 5 bases and J by 1 base, 3 bases remained unmatched. This CDR3 spans 14 amino acids.